The clone carrying this T cell receptor beta chain has more than one count but fewer than ten. This sample was included in a study of human T cells and chemical hapten exposure. Attachment of unique molecular identifiers to individual cDNA molecules was performed in the library. TCRdb called the RACE reads again in MiXCR, with one record for every CDR3 protein. The data contain about 59,000 distinct CDR3 sequences, about 11% of them seen just once; the ten biggest clones take up approximately 4.2%. CDR3 size: 11 residues. Trimming shortened V by 7 bases and J by 4 bases, and 10 bases separated the two germline ends. Looked up from germline, CDR1 is SQVTM and CDR2 is ANQGSEA. The time point is: pre-sensitization, week 0. The sample's treatment: therapeutic diphenylcyclopropenone sensitization with weekly scalp DPC.

Sequenced here: whole blood, sampled in connection with sensitization to the hapten diphenylcyclopropenone (DPC). The clonotype originates from a woman aged 40-49 years with alopecia areata. Some clones in this sample may be carry-over from other donors' samples. The chain joins TRBV29-1 to TRBJ1-1; TRBD1 might be the D (5 bases). DNA for the CDR3: TGCAGCGCCGCAGGGCCCACTGAAGCTTTCTTT. Translating it yields CSAAGPTEAFF.